These 29 T cell receptor beta chains were all obtained from the same sample, sequenced in a study of T-cell memory formation after mild COVID-19. TCRdb recomputed calls from the 5' RACE reads with MiXCR, one row per CDR3 protein. The sample has some 290,000 distinct CDR3 sequences, 15% to 20% seen once. Sample: PBMCs or a T cell subset sorted from them (not recorded which). The receptors shown here come from a man aged 18 to 30 who had mild COVID-19 (a few samples of this study predate the infection). Cell type and time point are not known.

This clonotype was seen a handful of times. The chain has TRBV9 and TRBJ1-2; no firm D call. Germline V lookup: CDR1 SGDLS, CDR2 YYNGEE. The CDR3 covers 14 residues. V lost 2 bases, J lost 7 bases, and 15 bases lay in between. In nucleotides, the CDR3 is TGTGCCAGCAGCGTTTATACGGGAATGGCTGGCTACACCTTC. This codes for CASSVYTGMAGYTF.

In its sample, this clonotype was seen a few times. The rearrangement links TRBV6-5 to TRBJ2-4, with D perhaps TRBD1 (6 bases). V shed 4 bases and J shed 6 bases, with 16 bases lying between them. Looked up from germline, CDR1 is MNHEY and CDR2 is SVGAGI. This CDR3 is 15 amino acids long. The CDR3 DNA sequence: TGTGCCAGCAGTTCCCTAGGTGTCAGGGGAAACATTCAGTACTTC. Its translation: CASSSLGVRGNIQYF.

There are a few counts of this clonotype. J is TRBJ2-2 and V is TRBV4-3; D unclear. V lost 0 bases, J lost 0 bases, and 5 bases lay in between. This CDR3 spans 15 amino acids. CDR1 LGHNA and CDR2 YSLEER come from the germline V gene. The CDR3, as DNA: TGCGCCAGCAGCCAAGAGGGCCCGAACACCGGGGAGCTGTTTTTT. This gives the protein CASSQEGPNTGELFF.

This clonotype appeared many times. The CDR3 loop is CASSLLNQPQHF. The CDR3 DNA follows: TGTGCCAGCAGCTTGCTAAATCAGCCCCAGCATTTT. This chain connects TRBV7-9 to TRBJ1-5, with D unclear. CDR1 and CDR2 from the germline V gene are SEHNR and FQNEAQ (reference sequence). This CDR3 region has 12 residues. V lost 3 bases, J lost 4 bases, and 4 bases lay in between.

This clonotype was seen only a few times. The chain has TRBV7-8 and TRBJ1-4, with TRBD1 as a possible D gene (5 bases). CDR3 size: 15 residues. Germline CDR1 SGHVS, CDR2 FQNEAQ. V was pared by 6 bases and J by 6 bases, with 17 bases between. This CDR3 is CASRDSQRGHEKLFF. DNA for the CDR3: TGTGCCAGCAGGGACTCACAGCGGGGCCATGAAAAACTGTTTTTT.

This chain uses TRBV9 with TRBJ1-1; 8 bases agree with TRBD1. The V gene's germline CDR1 is SGDLS and CDR2 YYNGEE. V gave up 1 base and J gave up 1 base; unmatched junction bases: 9. The CDR3 is 17 residues long. CDR3 in amino acids: CASSVTSGGRANTEAFF. CDR3 bases: TGTGCCAGCAGCGTAACGTCAGGGGGCAGAGCGAACACTGAAGCTTTCTTT. The complete variable domain, with remaining parts taken from reference TRBV9 and TRBJ1-1, reads DSGVTQTPKHLITATGQRVTLRCSPRSGDLSVYWYQQSLDQGLQFLIQYYNGEERAKGNILERFSAQQFPDLHSELNLSSLELGDSALYFCASSVTSGGRANTEAFFGQGTRLTVV.

There are a few counts of this clonotype. CDR3 sequence reads: CASSSGEEAHEQYF. As DNA, the CDR3 is TGTGCCAGCAGCTCGGGAGAGGAGGCCCACGAGCAGTACTTC. The V gene is TRBV6-2 or TRBV6-3, the J gene TRBJ2-7, with D maybe TRBD2 (6 bases). The CDR3 is 14 amino acids. Trimming shortened V by 6 bases and J by 5 bases, and 17 bases separated the two germline ends. Per the germline V gene, CDR1 is MNHEY and CDR2 is SVGEGT.

The gene calls are TRBV7-6 and TRBJ1-2; no definite D call. The CDR3 is made up of 13 amino acids. Trimming pared 5 bases from V and 3 bases from J, leaving 10 bases between. Per germline, CDR1 SGHVS and CDR2 FNYEAQ. The CDR3 reads CASSHLGDYGYTF. DNA for the CDR3: TGTGCCAGCAGCCACCTTGGGGACTATGGCTACACCTTC.

J is TRBJ1-4 and V is TRBV5-1; D is uncertain. V was cut by 2 bases and J by 7 bases, with 18 bases left in between. The CDR3 spans 16 residues. The germline gives CDR1 SGHRS, CDR2 YFSETQ. CDR3 bases: TGCGCCAGCAGCTTTTCGGCGGGGTCCTTAGTTGAAAAACTGTTTTTT. This sequence encodes CASSFSAGSLVEKLFF.

This clonotype was counted between two and nine times. This chain uses TRBV7-2 with TRBJ2-2; 15 bases fit TRBD2. Trimming cost V 1 base and J 3 bases; bases outside gene matches: 9. Per germline, CDR1 SGHTA and CDR2 FQGNSA. The CDR3 runs to 20 residues. The CDR3 reads CASSLEGTSGGTKYTGELFF. The CDR3, as DNA: TGTGCCAGCAGCTTAGAGGGGACTAGCGGGGGGACTAAATACACCGGGGAGCTGTTTTTT.

The rearrangement links TRBV12-3 or TRBV12-4 to TRBJ2-1; D not resolved. The CDR3 has 15 residues. The V and J ends lost 6 bases and 1 base respectively, with 13 bases between them. The CDR3 DNA follows: TGTGCCAGCAGCCCGGATTTGGGATCCTACAATGAGCAGTTCTTC. Its translation: CASSPDLGSYNEQFF.

This clonotype was counted a few times. The rearrangement joins TRBV10-3 to TRBJ2-3, with 9 bases aligning to TRBD2. The germline gives CDR1 ENHRY, CDR2 SYGVKD. This CDR3 has 15 residues. With 2 bases clipped from V and 1 base from J, the junction kept 1 base outside the gene matches. In DNA form, the CDR3 reads TGTGCCATCAGTGAGCAGCGGGGGGGCACAGATACGCAGTATTTT. Translated: CAISEQRGGTDTQYF.

This clonotype was observed many times. The chain carries TRBV20-1 and TRBJ2-7, with D possibly being TRBD1 (5 bases). Between the trimmed V and J ends, which lost 5 bases and 6 bases, there was a span of 11 bases. Germline assignment: CDR1 DFQATT and CDR2 SNEGSKA (reference sequence). The CDR3 covers 11 residues. The CDR3 here is CSASSGFEQYV. The CDR3 nucleotides are TGCAGTGCTTCGTCAGGGTTCGAGCAGTACGTC.

The chain uses TRBV11-2 and TRBJ1-6; D unclear. This CDR3 region has 14 residues. V lost 8 bases and J lost 7, with 15 bases in between. Germline V gene data show CDR1 as SGHAT and CDR2 as FQNNGV. CDR3 sequence (DNA): TGTGCCAGCTCCCATGACATGTGGAATTCACCCCTCCACTTT. Residues: CASSHDMWNSPLHF.

This chain uses TRBV7-2 with TRBJ2-2; 10 bases are shared with TRBD1. The junction had 11 bases not matched to a gene; V was cut back by 3 bases and J by 1 base. The germline gives CDR1 SGHTA, CDR2 FQGNSA. CDR3 length: 19 amino acids. The CDR3 coding sequence is TGTGCCAGCAGCTTTGCGCGGGACAGGGGCCGGTTGAACACCGGGGAGCTGTTTTTT. Translating it yields CASSFARDRGRLNTGELFF.

DNA for the CDR3: TGTGCCAGCAGCTTAGTGGCGCGGGGGGACTATGGCTACACCTTC. Translating gives CASSLVARGDYGYTF. This rearrangement joins TRBV7-2 to TRBJ1-2; possible D gene TRBD1, 5 bases. Germline CDR1 SGHTA, CDR2 FQGNSA. This CDR3 comprises 15 residues. Trimming pared 1 base from V and 3 bases from J, leaving 12 bases between.

J is TRBJ2-7 and V is TRBV5-1; 7 positions match TRBD2. Unmatched junction bases numbered 2, after V lost 1 base and J lost 1 base. This CDR3 is 14 amino acids long. The V gene's germline CDR1 is SGHRS and CDR2 YFSETQ. The CDR3 nucleotides read TGCGCCAGCAGCTTGAACGGGGGGTCCTACGAGCAGTACGTC. Encoded protein: CASSLNGGSYEQYV.

This clonotype turned up a few times. V and J are TRBV5-6 and TRBJ1-2; D may be TRBD1 (5 bases). This CDR3 has 14 amino acids. CDR1 is SGHDT, CDR2 YYEEEE, per germline. V lost 5 bases and J lost 8, with 19 bases in between. The CDR3 loop is CASRGLDTGPGYTF. CDR3 coding DNA: TGTGCCAGCAGGGGATTGGATACAGGCCCGGGCTACACCTTC. Looking up the rest from reference TRBV5-6 and TRBJ1-2 gives the full variable domain: DAGVTQSPTHLIKTRGQQVTLRCSPKSGHDTVSWYQQALGQGPQFIFQYYEEEERQRGNFPDRFSGHQFPNYSSELNVNALLLGDSALYLCASRGLDTGPGYTFGSGTRLTVV.

The chain combines TRBV5-6 with TRBJ2-7; D call uncertain. Trimming stripped 0 bases from V and 5 bases from J, with 3 bases between. The CDR3 contains 11 residues. Germline-derived CDR1 and CDR2 are SGHDT and YYEEEE. As DNA, the CDR3 is TGTGCCAGCAGCTTGGGTCACGAGCAGTACGTC. This encodes CASSLGHEQYV.

The chain recombines TRBV7-2 with TRBJ2-1; 12 bases fit TRBD2. The germline CDR1 and CDR2 sequences are SGHTA and FQGNSA. J gave up 7 bases and V 5 bases, and 9 bases lay outside the gene matches. The CDR3 sequence is 16 residues long. The CDR3 protein is CASSQPGLAGWNEQFF. The CDR3 DNA reads TGTGCCAGCAGCCAACCCGGACTAGCGGGGTGGAATGAGCAGTTCTTC.

The table lists this clonotype with a few counts. The chain links TRBV7-9 to TRBJ1-5; D is undetermined. The V gene's germline CDR1 is SEHNR and CDR2 FQNEAQ (reference sequence). Trimming removed 0 bases from V and 9 bases from J, with 9 bases in between. The CDR3 runs 13 residues. CDR3 coding DNA: TGTGCCAGCAGCTTAGCCCCATCAGGGCCCCAGCATTTT. This encodes CASSLAPSGPQHF.

This clonotype came up a few times. The rearrangement joins TRBV11-3 to TRBJ2-1; D may correspond to TRBD1 or TRBD2 (5 bases each). Germline loops: CDR1 SGHNT, CDR2 YENEEA. With 5 bases removed from V and 3 bases from J, the gap between germline ends came to 14 bases. This CDR3 comprises 15 residues. The CDR3 sequence: CASSPRQTIYNEQFF. The CDR3 DNA reads as TGTGCCAGCAGCCCTCGACAGACTATCTACAATGAGCAGTTCTTC.

This clonotype was found a few times. The chain uses TRBV7-2 and TRBJ2-5, with D possibly being TRBD1 (5 bases). In germline, CDR1 is SGHTA, CDR2 FQGNSA. This CDR3 has 13 amino acids. V was trimmed by 5 bases and J by 5 bases, leaving 12 bases between them. CDR3 in amino acids: CASSPRVTETQYF. CDR3 DNA sequence: TGTGCCAGCAGCCCCAGGGTTACGGAGACCCAGTACTTC.

This clonotype was counted a few times. The gene calls are TRBV7-9 and TRBJ2-7, with D hard to call. This CDR3 has 13 residues. Germline CDR1 SEHNR, CDR2 FQNEAQ (reference sequence). V lost 3 bases, J lost 0 bases, and 6 bases lay in between. The CDR3 bases are TGTGCCAGCAGCTTCTTGAGCTCCTACGAGCAGTACGTC. It encodes CASSFLSSYEQYV.

This clonotype has a single count. The chain links TRBV2 to TRBJ2-1; 7 positions agree with TRBD2. Germline values: CDR1 SNHLY, CDR2 FYNNEI. V lost 6 bases, J lost 0 bases, and 8 bases stayed unmatched. The CDR3 contains 16 residues. The CDR3 region has the DNA TGTGCCAGCAGAGGCGGACTAGGAAGCTCCTACAATGAGCAGTTCTTC. This encodes CASRGGLGSSYNEQFF.

This clonotype was seen many times. J is TRBJ2-3 and V is TRBV11-2; D uncertain. V was pared by 1 base and J by 5 bases, with 10 bases between. Looked up from germline, CDR1 is SGHAT and CDR2 is FQNNGV. CDR3 length equals 14 residues. DNA for the CDR3: TGTGCCAGCAGCTTAGCGTCGCCTAAAGATACGCAGTATTTT. This encodes CASSLASPKDTQYF.

This chain links TRBV9 with TRBJ2-2; possibly TRBD2 for D (5 bases). Germline loops: CDR1 SGDLS, CDR2 YYNGEE. The CDR3 is 15 residues long. V lost 4 bases and J lost 4, with 14 bases in between. The CDR3 coding sequence is TGTGCCAGCAGCCCAACGGTGGGGAGCACCGGGGAGCTGTTTTTT. Translation gives CASSPTVGSTGELFF. The full variable domain, its missing parts supplied by reference TRBV9 and TRBJ2-2, is DSGVTQTPKHLITATGQRVTLRCSPRSGDLSVYWYQQSLDQGLQFLIQYYNGEERAKGNILERFSAQQFPDLHSELNLSSLELGDSALYFCASSPTVGSTGELFFGEGSRLTVL.

The genes are TRBV3-2 and TRBJ1-2; the table's D call TRBD1 went unverified against the DNA. TRBV3-2 is assigned pseudogene status. The CDR3 length is 15 residues. This chain's CDR3 is CASSDRDRARYGYTF. CDR3 DNA sequence: TGTGCCAGCAGCGATCGGGACAGGGCGAGGTATGGCTACACCTTC.

This chain connects TRBV20-1 to TRBJ2-2; weak D call: TRBD2 (5 bases). The CDR3 runs 17 residues. Germline V gene lookup returns CDR1 DFQATT and CDR2 SNEGSKA (reference sequence). V lost 1 base, J lost 2 bases, and 17 bases lay in between. CDR3 nucleotide sequence: TGCAGTGCTAGAGGGGAGTTGAGGCACTCAAACACCGGGGAGCTGTTTTTT. Translation: CSARGELRHSNTGELFF.